This TCR beta chain was found in a study of T cell responses to AZD1222 COVID-19 vaccine. Germline-derived CDR1 and CDR2 are MNHEY and SVGAGI. CDR3 size: 11 residues. V lost 2 bases and J lost 7, with 4 bases in between. Overall study findings and caveats: Nearly half of the spike-specific TCRs reportedly recognize variant regions that carry no mutations.

This clone came up once. Antigen unknown. TCRdb keeps only in-frame clones here, not all; method: immunoSEQ multiplex PCR. Of around 200,000 clones detected, about nine tenths appear once; the ten largest clones hold over 0.75%. The sequences come from peripheral blood, collected on day 0 of AZD1222 vaccination. The rearrangement links TRBV6-5 to TRBJ2-3; D ambiguous. This sequence originates from an adult in good health. The CDR3 coding sequence is TGTGCCAGCAGTTACCAGAATACGCAGTATTTT. Protein sequence: CASSYQNTQYF.